The next 22 T cell receptor beta chains were all read from a single sample in a study of T cell responses to AZD1222 COVID-19 vaccine. Method: immunoSEQ multiplex PCR; TCRdb's copy keeps in-frame clones and lacks some. This sample has some 160,000 clones, with roughly 91% found just once. The specimen comprised peripheral blood, sampled 28 days after the second AZD1222 dose. These receptors were taken from an adult who received the AZD1222 COVID-19 vaccine.

The chain carries TRBV9 and TRBJ1-1; the D is unclear. V dropped 0 bases and J dropped 1 base, with 4 bases sitting between them. The CDR3 is made up of 13 amino acids. Germline V gene lookup returns CDR1 SGDLS and CDR2 YYNGEE. The CDR3 sequence: CASSVGKNTEAFF. CDR3 bases: TGTGCCAGCAGCGTAGGGAAGAACACTGAAGCTTTCTTT.

The genes are TRBV9 and TRBJ2-1; 7 nucleotides align to TRBD2. CDR1 and CDR2 (germline): SGDLS, YYNGEE. The CDR3 is 14 residues long. The V gene end was trimmed by 0 bases and the J gene end by 8 bases; junction bases not matched to a gene: 5. CDR3 amino acids: CASSVGGGSDEQFF. DNA of the CDR3: TGTGCCAGCAGCGTAGGGGGAGGGTCGGATGAGCAGTTCTTC.

The chain uses TRBV11-2 and TRBJ2-7; TRBD2 might be the D (7 bases). V lost 5 bases and J lost 6, with 17 bases in between. There are 14 residues in the CDR3. In germline, CDR1 is SGHAT, CDR2 FQNNGV. The CDR3 loop reads CASSGGGLEGEQYF. The CDR3 nucleotides are TGTGCCAGCAGCGGGGGGGGCCTAGAGGGCGAGCAGTACTTC. Using reference TRBV11-2 and TRBJ2-7 for the parts outside the CDR3, the full variable domain is EAGVAQSPRYKIIEKRQSVAFWCNPISGHATLYWYQQILGQGPKLLIQFQNNGVVDDSQLPKDRFSAERLKGVDSTLKIQPAKLEDSAVYLCASSGGGLEGEQYFGPGTRLTVT.

This chain uses TRBV7-9 with TRBJ1-2; D is ambiguous. Trimming shortened V by 3 bases and J by 1 base, and 9 bases separated the two germline ends. CDR1 and CDR2 (germline): SEHNR, FQNEAQ (reference sequence). The CDR3 has 14 residues. Here the CDR3 DNA reads TGTGCCAGCAGCTTGGTTGGCCTTAACTATGGCTACACCTTC. It yields the protein CASSLVGLNYGYTF. The whole variable domain, filled in from reference TRBV7-9 and TRBJ1-2, reads DTGVSQNPRHKITKRGQNVTFRCDPISEHNRLYWYRQTLGQGPEFLTYFQNEAQLEKSRLLSDRFSAERPKGSFSTLEIQRTEQGDSAMYLCASSLVGLNYGYTFGSGTRLTVV.

This sequence joins TRBV7-9 and TRBJ2-7; 9 bases agree with TRBD2. The trim removed 5 bases at V and 3 bases at J, leaving 8 bases unmatched. CDR3 size: 15 residues. Germline assignment: CDR1 SEHNR and CDR2 FQNEAQ (reference sequence). The CDR3 nucleotides are TGTGCCAGCAGCCCTGGACTAGCGCAGAACTACGAGCAGTACTTC. This gives the protein CASSPGLAQNYEQYF.

The chain recombines TRBV12-5 with TRBJ1-5; 9 positions match TRBD1. V lost 1 base, J lost 6 bases, and 4 bases stayed unmatched. From germline, CDR1 is LGHNT and CDR2 FRNRAP. The CDR3 has 15 residues. This chain's CDR3 is CASGLGTGVSQPQHF. CDR3 sequence (DNA): TGTGCTAGTGGTTTGGGGACAGGGGTAAGTCAGCCCCAGCATTTT. The variable domain in full, with the rest retrieved from reference TRBV12-5 and TRBJ1-5, is DARVTQTPRHKVTEMGQEVTMRCQPILGHNTVFWYRQTMMQGLELLAYFRNRAPLDDSGMPKDRFSAEMPDATLATLKIQPSEPRDSAVYFCASGLGTGVSQPQHFGDGTRLSIL.

The chain recombines TRBV30 with TRBJ1-2, with D uncertain. The ends were cut back, 2 bases at V and 2 bases at J, with 3 bases in the middle. Looked up from germline, CDR1 is GTSNPN and CDR2 is SVGIG (reference sequence). The CDR3 loop spans 11 amino acids. Here the CDR3 reads CAWSLNYGYTF. CDR3 sequence (DNA): TGTGCCTGGAGTTTAAACTATGGCTACACCTTC. Using reference TRBV30 and TRBJ1-2 for the parts outside the CDR3, the full variable domain is SQTIHQWPATLVQPVGSPLSLECTVEGTSNPNLYWYRQAAGRGLQLLFYSVGIGQISSEVPQNLSASRPQDRQFILSSKKLLLSDSGFYLCAWSLNYGYTFGSGTRLTVV.

The V gene is TRBV2, the J gene TRBJ2-5; the D gene could be TRBD1 or TRBD2 (5 bases each). The CDR3 contains 11 residues. The germline V gene encodes CDR1 SNHLY and CDR2 FYNNEI. Trimming pared 4 bases from V and 12 bases from J, leaving 12 bases between. CDR3 region: CASSASGTEYF. Here the CDR3 DNA reads TGTGCCAGCAGTGCCTCGGGGACGGAGTACTTC. The full variable domain, rest sourced from reference TRBV2 and TRBJ2-5, is EPEVTQTPSHQVTQMGQEVILRCVPISNHLYFYWYRQILGQKVEFLVSFYNNEISEKSEIFDDQFSVERPDGSNFTLKIRSTKLEDSAMYFCASSASGTEYFGPGTRLLVL.

J is TRBJ2-3 and V is TRBV2; 7 positions match TRBD2. CDR3 length equals 16 residues. V was clipped by 7 bases and J by 4 bases; unmatched bases: 14. In germline, CDR1 is SNHLY, CDR2 FYNNEI. DNA of the CDR3: TGTGCCAGCACCCGAACAGTTCTAGCGGTTCCAGATACGCAGTATTTT. Its translation is CASTRTVLAVPDTQYF.

The chain uses TRBV19 and TRBJ2-6; the match to TRBD1 covers 7 bases. After removal of 5 bases from V and 0 bases from J, the junction contained 7 bases not matched to a gene. CDR1 is LNHDA and CDR2 is SQIVND in the germline V gene (reference sequence). The CDR3 runs to 17 residues. CDR3 residues: CASSPWDSVSGANVLTF. The CDR3 coding sequence is TGTGCCAGTAGTCCCTGGGACAGCGTCTCTGGGGCCAACGTCCTGACTTTC.

This clone was observed a single time. The genes are TRBV3-1 (or the pseudogene TRBV3-2) and TRBJ1-3, with D perhaps TRBD1 (5 bases). The CDR3 is 14 amino acids. Germline V gene lookup returns CDR1 LGHDT and CDR2 YNNKEL (reference sequence). Trimming left V 4 bases short and J 2 bases short, with 9 bases between. This CDR3 reads CASSRGRAGNTIYF. CDR3 bases: TGTGCCAGCAGCCGAGGCAGGGCTGGAAACACCATATATTTT.

The chain uses TRBV5-4 and TRBJ1-1; TRBD1 is a possible D gene (5 bases). This CDR3 comprises 14 residues. Germline CDR1 is SGHNT and CDR2 is YYREEE (reference sequence). V was cut by 6 bases and J by 5 bases, with 17 bases left in between. The CDR3 bases are TGTGCCAGCAACAAGAAAGGCGGGGGGACTGAAGCTTTCTTT. Its protein is CASNKKGGGTEAFF.

This chain links TRBV11-2 with TRBJ1-1, with D possibly matching TRBD1 (5 bases). Trimming stripped 6 bases from V and 3 bases from J, with 26 bases between. The germline CDR1 and CDR2 sequences are SGHAT and FQNNGV. This CDR3 comprises 18 residues. CDR3 protein: CASSSPSSMGGRDTEAFF. The DNA for the CDR3 is TGTGCCAGCAGTTCCCCCTCTTCTATGGGGGGTAGGGACACTGAAGCTTTCTTT.

The genes are TRBV7-3 and TRBJ2-1; D perhaps matches TRBD1 (5 bases). V was shortened by 5 bases and J by 9 bases, with 14 bases between the two germline ends. This CDR3 spans 13 amino acids. CDR1 and CDR2 (germline): SGHTA, FQGTGA. DNA of the CDR3: TGTGCCAGCAGCGCCACAGGAGTTGGTGAGCAGTTCTTC. Encoded protein: CASSATGVGEQFF. Filled out from reference TRBV7-3 and TRBJ2-1, the complete variable domain reads GAGVSQTPSNKVTEKGKYVELRCDPISGHTALYWYRQSLGQGPEFLIYFQGTGAADDSGLPNDRFFAVRPEGSVSTLKIQRTERGDSAVYLCASSATGVGEQFFGPGTRLTVL.

This chain links TRBV27 with TRBJ1-2, with D perhaps TRBD1 (6 bases). The V end lost 1 base, the J end lost 7 bases, and 16 bases lay between the germline ends. The CDR3 sequence is 15 residues long. CDR1 is MNHEY and CDR2 is SMNVEV in the germline V gene (reference sequence). As DNA, the CDR3 is TGTGCCAGCAGTTTATGGGCAGGGGTTAAGGGTGGCTACACCTTC. Its translation is CASSLWAGVKGGYTF.

This clone occurred a few times. V and J are TRBV2 and TRBJ1-1; TRBD1 might be the D (5 bases). V was trimmed by 8 bases and J by 5 bases, leaving 15 bases between them. Germline assignment: CDR1 SNHLY and CDR2 FYNNEI. The CDR3 covers 13 residues. CDR3 sequence: CASEDTWGTEAFF. The DNA of the CDR3 is TGTGCCAGCGAGGACACCTGGGGGACTGAAGCTTTCTTT.

The genes are TRBV6-5 and TRBJ2-7; 8 bases are a match to TRBD1. V dropped 7 bases and J dropped 2; count of bases not matched to a gene: 7. Germline-derived CDR1 and CDR2 are MNHEY and SVGAGI. The length of the CDR3 is 14 residues. The CDR3 DNA reads TGTGCCAGCACCCCCGGACAGGGACCCTACGAGCAGTACTTC. It yields the protein CASTPGQGPYEQYF.

This chain links TRBV11-2 with TRBJ1-6; D is perhaps TRBD1 (5 bases). Germline V gene lookup returns CDR1 SGHAT and CDR2 FQNNGV. The V and J ends lost 5 bases and 0 bases respectively, with 14 bases between them. CDR3 length equals 17 residues. The DNA of the CDR3 is TGTGCCAGCAGCCCTCAGGGTGCGAGCTCCTATAATTCACCCCTCCACTTT. It is translated as CASSPQGASSYNSPLHF.

In this sample, this clone turned up once. The V call is TRBV5-1, the J call TRBJ1-5, with D perhaps TRBD1 (5 bases). V gave up 5 bases and J gave up 2 bases, with 11 bases separating them. Germline V gene sequence: CDR1 SGHRS, CDR2 YFSETQ. CDR3 length: 14 residues. The CDR3 region is CASRPGPGNQPQHF. In nucleotides, the CDR3 is TGCGCCAGCAGGCCAGGGCCAGGCAATCAGCCCCAGCATTTT.

This clone counts as medium-sized. The V gene is TRBV6-5, the J gene TRBJ2-5, with TRBD1 matching 7 bases. The CDR3 contains 15 residues. Trimming at V came to 0 bases and at J to 5 bases, leaving 6 bases not matched to a gene. CDR1 MNHEY and CDR2 SVGAGI come from the germline V gene. The CDR3 sequence is CASSYSRGGEETQYF. CDR3 nucleotide sequence: TGTGCCAGCAGTTACTCGAGAGGGGGCGAGGAGACCCAGTACTTC.

This rearrangement joins TRBV25-1 to TRBJ1-1; 9 positions match TRBD1. Germline assignment: CDR1 MGHDK and CDR2 SYGVNS. This CDR3 has 14 amino acids. The V and J ends lost 2 bases and 3 bases, in that order; junction bases with no gene match: 1. The CDR3 DNA follows: TGTGCCAGCAGTGAAGACAGGGGGGACACTGAAGCTTTCTTT. Translating it yields CASSEDRGDTEAFF.

The J gene is TRBJ1-1, the V gene TRBV5-4, with D possibly being TRBD1 (5 bases). The CDR3 is 15 residues long. From germline, CDR1 is SGHNT and CDR2 YYREEE (reference sequence). Trimming took 0 bases from V and 5 from J, leaving 14 bases between them. The CDR3 is CASSLVSAGSTEAFF. The CDR3 coding sequence is TGTGCCAGCAGCTTGGTCTCGGCAGGGTCGACTGAAGCTTTCTTT.